A selection of T cell receptor beta chains follows, all from one sample in a study of T cell repertoires in cytomegalovirus infection. MiXCR was run by TCRdb on the reads, yielding one entry per CDR3 protein. This table holds roughly 720,000 distinct CDR3 sequences, approximately 40% found once. Material: PBMCs. These receptor sequences come from a human donor in good health (CMV status not recorded). Some clones in this sample may be carry-over from other donors' samples. CDR3s include the opening cysteine and the closing phenylalanine or tryptophan. A D gene is named only where the DNA matches it firmly. Only some rows state a clone size, as once, few, many or a class for expanded clones.

d_call: TRBD2; v_call: TRBV10-2; j_call: TRBJ2-5; clone_size: few; cdr3_aa: CASIRRREGGQETQYF; cdr3_nt: TGCGCCAGCATACGTCGGCGGGAGGGCGGGCAAGAGACCCAGTACTTC
d_call: NA; v_call: TRBV20-1; j_call: TRBJ1-5; clone_size: NA; cdr3_aa: CSARFGRGWPQHF; cdr3_nt: TGCAGTGCTAGATTTGGGCGCGGCTGGCCCCAGCATTTT
d_call: TRBD1; v_call: TRBV12-3/TRBV12-4; j_call: TRBJ1-2; clone_size: NA; cdr3_aa: CASSPRDRTYTF; cdr3_nt: TGTGCCAGCAGTCCGAGGGACAGGACCTACACCTTC
d_call: TRBD2; v_call: TRBV5-1; j_call: TRBJ2-3; clone_size: NA; cdr3_aa: CASSLRLAGHTDTQYF; cdr3_nt: TGCGCCAGCAGCTTGAGGCTAGCGGGACACACAGATACGCAGTATTTT
d_call: NA; v_call: TRBV19; j_call: TRBJ1-6; clone_size: NA; cdr3_aa: CASSDHHVSPLHF; cdr3_nt: TGTGCCAGTAGTGACCACCACGTTTCACCCCTCCACTTT
d_call: TRBD1; v_call: TRBV28; j_call: TRBJ2-7; clone_size: NA; cdr3_aa: CASSFYRGSSYEQYF; cdr3_nt: TGTGCCAGCAGTTTTTACAGGGGTAGCTCCTACGAGCAGTACTTC
d_call: NA; v_call: TRBV28; j_call: TRBJ2-3; clone_size: NA; cdr3_aa: CASSSQGLARSDTQYF; cdr3_nt: TGTGCCAGCAGCTCGCAAGGGCTAGCAAGATCAGATACGCAGTATTTT
d_call: NA; v_call: TRBV6-1; j_call: TRBJ2-3; clone_size: NA; cdr3_aa: CASSATTRTDTQYF; cdr3_nt: TGTGCCAGCAGTGCTACTACCCGCACAGATACGCAGTATTTT
d_call: NA; v_call: TRBV15; j_call: TRBJ2-5; clone_size: NA; cdr3_aa: CATSRERDSLRGTQYF; cdr3_nt: TGTGCCACCAGCAGAGAACGGGACTCCCTGAGAGGGACCCAGTACTTC
d_call: NA; v_call: TRBV7-9; j_call: TRBJ1-1; clone_size: many; cdr3_aa: CASTAGLRGTEAFF; cdr3_nt: TGTGCCAGCACCGCGGGGCTTCGGGGCACTGAAGCTTTCTTT
d_call: TRBD2; v_call: TRBV7-6; j_call: TRBJ2-1; clone_size: few; cdr3_aa: CASSLYRFEPSGSPSNEQFF; cdr3_nt: TGTGCCAGCAGCTTATACCGGTTTGAGCCTAGCGGGAGTCCCTCTAATGAGCAGTTCTTC
d_call: TRBD2; v_call: TRBV7-2; j_call: TRBJ2-2; clone_size: few; cdr3_aa: CASSLIGREAGELFF; cdr3_nt: TGTGCCAGCAGCTTAATAGGGAGGGAGGCCGGGGAGCTGTTTTTT
d_call: NA; v_call: TRBV12-3/TRBV12-4; j_call: TRBJ1-1; clone_size: many; cdr3_aa: CASSYGAMNTEAFF; cdr3_nt: TGTGCCAGCAGTTACGGGGCGATGAACACTGAAGCTTTCTTT
d_call: NA; v_call: TRBV15; j_call: TRBJ1-4; clone_size: NA; cdr3_aa: CATSRRDTSWLFF; cdr3_nt: TGTGCCACCAGCAGACGGGACACTTCCTGGCTGTTTTTT
d_call: NA; v_call: TRBV9; j_call: TRBJ1-6; clone_size: NA; cdr3_aa: CASSNYGGDLHF; cdr3_nt: TGTGCCAGCAGCAACTATGGGGGGGACCTCCACTTT
d_call: NA; v_call: TRBV12-3/TRBV12-4; j_call: TRBJ1-1; clone_size: NA; cdr3_aa: CASSFPTDRSTAAFF; cdr3_nt: TGTGCCAGCAGTTTCCCGACAGACAGGAGCACTGCAGCTTTCTTT
d_call: NA; v_call: TRBV5-1; j_call: TRBJ2-3; clone_size: many; cdr3_aa: CASSSASTDTQYF; cdr3_nt: TGTGCCAGCAGCTCTGCTAGCACAGATACGCAGTATTTT
d_call: TRBD2; v_call: TRBV6-6; j_call: TRBJ2-1; clone_size: many; cdr3_aa: CASSYSSGLAGVNEQFF; cdr3_nt: TGTGCCAGCAGTTACTCGTCCGGACTAGCGGGAGTTAATGAGCAGTTCTTC
d_call: TRBD1; v_call: TRBV2; j_call: TRBJ2-5; clone_size: NA; cdr3_aa: CASSTTGGRVEETQYF; cdr3_nt: TGTGCCAGCAGTACAACAGGGGGGCGAGTTGAAGAGACCCAGTACTTC
d_call: NA; v_call: TRBV12-5; j_call: TRBJ2-1; clone_size: NA; cdr3_aa: CASVPDGIGEQFF; cdr3_nt: TGTGCTAGTGTCCCGGACGGCATTGGTGAGCAGTTCTTC
d_call: TRBD2; v_call: TRBV10-3; j_call: TRBJ2-1; clone_size: NA; cdr3_aa: CASTDPRLALYNEQFF; cdr3_nt: TGTGCCAGCACAGACCCAAGACTAGCGCTTTACAATGAGCAGTTCTTC
d_call: TRBD2; v_call: TRBV7-2; j_call: TRBJ2-1; clone_size: NA; cdr3_aa: CASSKTGTSNKGNEQFF; cdr3_nt: TGTGCCAGCAGCAAAACGGGGACTAGTAATAAGGGCAATGAGCAGTTCTTC
d_call: NA; v_call: TRBV12-3/TRBV12-4; j_call: TRBJ2-7; clone_size: NA; cdr3_aa: CASSLVLAVPSYEQYF; cdr3_nt: TGTGCCAGCAGTTTAGTCCTGGCAGTCCCTTCCTACGAGCAGTACTTC
d_call: TRBD2; v_call: TRBV7-9; j_call: TRBJ2-1; clone_size: many; cdr3_aa: CASSLGASGSLYEQFF; cdr3_nt: TGTGCCAGCAGCCTTGGGGCTAGCGGGAGCCTCTATGAGCAGTTCTTC
d_call: NA; v_call: TRBV6-6; j_call: TRBJ2-7; clone_size: NA; cdr3_aa: CASSFYSTYEQYF; cdr3_nt: TGTGCCAGCAGTTTTTACAGTACCTACGAGCAGTACTTC